The 26 T cell receptor beta chains reported below all come from one sample, sequenced in a study of shared T cell receptors in the human thymus. This table comes from immunoSEQ multiplex PCR, and its TCRdb copy is limited to in-frame clones, with some not included. The sample yields hundreds of thousands of clones, around 87% seen once. The same specimen was also included in a second study, on human thymus T cells.

Sequencing input: thymocytes. The source of these receptors is a boy younger than two with a congenital heart defect.

The J gene is TRBJ2-3, the V gene TRBV5-1; 7 bases are a match to TRBD2. CDR1 is SGHRS, CDR2 YFSETQ, per germline. The CDR3 contains 11 residues. Trimming at V came to 4 bases and at J to 13 bases, leaving 6 bases not matched to a gene. The DNA of the CDR3 is TGCGCCAGCAGCCCCGGGACTACTAAGTATTTT. Its protein is CASSPGTTKYF.

This clone has just one count. This rearrangement joins TRBV5-6 to TRBJ2-7, with D perhaps TRBD1 (5 bases). The V gene's germline CDR1 is SGHDT and CDR2 YYEEEE. Trimming cost V 1 base and J 3 bases, with 11 bases left between them. CDR3 length equals 14 residues. CDR3 sequence (DNA): TGTGCCAGCAGCTTGAAGTCAGGGAACTACGAGCAGTACTTC. This encodes CASSLKSGNYEQYF.

As DNA, the CDR3 is TGTGCCAGCAGCCGCACGCAAGGGACTAGCGGCTACGAGCAGTACTTC. Its translation: CASSRTQGTSGYEQYF. This chain joins TRBV5-4 and TRBJ2-7, with 11 bases matching TRBD2. The germline CDR1 and CDR2 sequences are SGHNT and YYREEE (reference sequence). Germline trimming cut 4 bases from V and 3 bases from J; bases unmatched to any gene: 9. This CDR3 spans 16 amino acids.

This clone occurred once. V is TRBV7-3 and J is TRBJ2-2, with 13 bases matching TRBD2. Trimming removed 2 bases from V and 4 bases from J; junction bases left unmatched: 10. Per germline, CDR1 SGHTA and CDR2 FQGTGA. The CDR3 is 19 amino acids. Here the CDR3 reads CASSLHPTSGRPGTGELFF. DNA of the CDR3: TGTGCCAGCAGCTTACACCCGACTAGCGGGAGGCCCGGCACCGGGGAGCTGTTTTTT. Together with reference TRBV7-3 and TRBJ2-2, the CDR3 gives the full variable domain: GAGVSQTPSNKVTEKGKYVELRCDPISGHTALYWYRQSLGQGPEFLIYFQGTGAADDSGLPNDRFFAVRPEGSVSTLKIQRTERGDSAVYLCASSLHPTSGRPGTGELFFGEGSRLTVL.

The chain carries TRBV19 and TRBJ1-1; D is possibly TRBD1 (5 bases). Deletions cut 5 bases from V and 8 bases from J, with 18 bases between. CDR3 length: 14 residues. Looked up from germline, CDR1 is LNHDA and CDR2 is SQIVND (reference sequence). In DNA, the CDR3 is TGTGCCAGTAGTCTCCCGGGCCTCCGGGGGGAAGCTTTCTTT. This encodes CASSLPGLRGEAFF.

V gene TRBV11-2 combines with J gene TRBJ2-2; D is perhaps TRBD1 (5 bases). CDR3 length equals 15 residues. Germline V lookup: CDR1 SGHAT, CDR2 FQNNGV. V lost 2 bases, J lost 2 bases, and 9 bases lay in between. CDR3 sequence reads: CASSLNRNNTGELFF. Written as DNA, the CDR3 is TGTGCCAGCAGCTTAAACAGGAACAACACCGGGGAGCTGTTTTTT. Supplemented by reference TRBV11-2 and TRBJ2-2, the full variable domain reads EAGVAQSPRYKIIEKRQSVAFWCNPISGHATLYWYQQILGQGPKLLIQFQNNGVVDDSQLPKDRFSAERLKGVDSTLKIQPAKLEDSAVYLCASSLNRNNTGELFFGEGSRLTVL.

The chain couples TRBV7-6 to TRBJ2-5; 9 bases agree with TRBD2. This CDR3 spans 16 amino acids. Germline CDR1 SGHVS, CDR2 FNYEAQ. V lost 5 bases, J lost 5 bases, and 12 bases stayed unmatched. The CDR3 reads CASSPGRGRGLETQYF. The CDR3 DNA reads TGTGCCAGCAGCCCCGGTCGCGGGAGGGGATTGGAGACCCAGTACTTC.

The chain uses TRBV15 and TRBJ1-2, with D perhaps matching TRBD1 (5 bases). The V gene lost 3 bases and the J gene lost 1 base, with 21 bases spanning the gap. The germline gives CDR1 LNHNV, CDR2 YYDKDF (reference sequence). The CDR3 loop spans 18 amino acids. This CDR3 reads CATSRGSSLGGFNYGYTF. The CDR3 coding sequence is TGTGCCACCAGCAGGGGGTCTTCCCTGGGGGGGTTTAACTATGGCTACACCTTC.

The V and J genes are TRBV6-1 and TRBJ1-5; 7 nucleotides line up with TRBD1. Trimming cost V 4 bases and J 3 bases; bases outside gene matches: 3. The CDR3 has 14 residues. Per the germline V gene, CDR1 is MNHNS and CDR2 is SASEGT. The CDR3 sequence is CASSGTGINQPQHF. CDR3 nucleotides: TGTGCCAGCAGTGGGACAGGTATCAATCAGCCCCAGCATTTT.

J is TRBJ1-2 and V is TRBV27, with 8 bases aligning to TRBD1. The V gene end was trimmed by 5 bases and the J gene end by 3 bases; junction bases not matched to a gene: 8. The germline gives CDR1 MNHEY, CDR2 SMNVEV (reference sequence). The CDR3 runs to 15 residues. CDR3 region: CASSPTAGGDYGYTF. CDR3 nucleotide sequence: TGTGCCAGCAGTCCAACCGCAGGGGGCGACTATGGCTACACCTTC.

The chain employs TRBV5-4 and TRBJ1-1; possible D gene TRBD1, 6 bases. With 4 bases removed from V and 4 bases from J, the gap between germline ends came to 17 bases. Germline-derived CDR1 and CDR2 are SGHNT and YYREEE (reference sequence). The CDR3 runs to 15 residues. CDR3: CASSRDKQGFTEAFF. The CDR3, as DNA: TGTGCCAGCAGCCGGGATAAACAGGGATTCACTGAAGCTTTCTTT.

V is TRBV14 and J is TRBJ1-1; 10 bases agree with TRBD1. V lost 1 base and J lost 3; bases outside the gene matches: 5. Germline lookup yields CDR1 SGHDN and CDR2 FVKESK. This CDR3 region has 16 residues. The CDR3 nucleotides are TGTGCCAGCAGCCAAGCGGGACAGGGGAATGACACTGAAGCTTTCTTT. Protein product: CASSQAGQGNDTEAFF. Full variable domain (rest looked up from reference TRBV14 and TRBJ1-1): EAGVTQFPSHSVIEKGQTVTLRCDPISGHDNLYWYRRVMGKEIKFLLHFVKESKQDESGMPNNRFLAERTGGTYSTLKVQPAELEDSGVYFCASSQAGQGNDTEAFFGQGTRLTVV.

This clone was counted once. This rearrangement joins TRBV6-6 to TRBJ1-4; D unclear. From germline, CDR1 is MNHNY and CDR2 SVGAGI (reference sequence). The CDR3 loop spans 13 amino acids. Trimming took 5 bases from V and 9 from J, leaving 13 bases between them. CDR3 nucleotide sequence: TGTGCCAGCAGTACCCACTCGGGAAAAAAACTGTTTTTT. It specifies CASSTHSGKKLFF.

J is TRBJ2-7 and V is TRBV5-1, with D unclear. From germline, CDR1 is SGHRS and CDR2 YFSETQ. This CDR3 spans 14 amino acids. V gave up 0 bases and J gave up 5 bases, with 12 bases separating them. The chain's CDR3 is CASSLGRLFNEQYF. CDR3 coding DNA: TGCGCCAGCAGCTTGGGCAGGCTCTTTAACGAGCAGTACTTC. Together with reference TRBV5-1 and TRBJ2-7, the CDR3 gives the full variable domain: KAGVTQTPRYLIKTRGQQVTLSCSPISGHRSVSWYQQTPGQGLQFLFEYFSETQRNKGNFPGRFSGRQFSNSRSEMNVSTLELGDSALYLCASSLGRLFNEQYFGPGTRLTVT.

The gene calls are TRBV5-6 and TRBJ1-2; the match to TRBD1 covers 11 bases. This CDR3 has 14 amino acids. V gave up 6 bases and J gave up 8 bases; unmatched junction bases: 9. Per germline, CDR1 SGHDT and CDR2 YYEEEE. Here the CDR3 reads CASTLGQGERGYTF. The CDR3 region has the DNA TGTGCCAGCACCCTGGGACAGGGGGAGCGGGGCTACACCTTC.

The rearrangement links TRBV29-1 to TRBJ2-5; weak D call: TRBD2 (6 bases). V shed 7 bases and J shed 7 bases, with 16 bases lying between them. The CDR3 has 12 amino acids. The germline V gene has CDR1 SQVTM and CDR2 ANQGSEA. The CDR3 nucleotides are TGCAGCGCTGTAGGCCGGCGGGGGACCCAGTACTTC. Residues: CSAVGRRGTQYF. Looking up the rest from reference TRBV29-1 and TRBJ2-5 gives the full variable domain: SAVISQKPSRDICQRGTSLTIQCQVDSQVTMMFWYRQQPGQSLTLIATANQGSEATYESGFVIDKFPISRPNLTFSTLTVSNMSPEDSSIYLCSAVGRRGTQYFGPGTRLLVL.

For the CDR3, the DNA is TGTGCCAGCAGCAAAGGGAAGGGCGGGAACCTCACCGAGCAGTACTTC. Amino acids: CASSKGKGGNLTEQYF. The chain uses TRBV21-1 and TRBJ2-7; the listed D gene, TRBD2, was not tested against the DNA. TRBV21-1 is recorded as a pseudogene. This CDR3 is built from 16 residues.

This CDR3 reads CASSQVSQGNEQFF. The DNA of the CDR3 is TGCGCCAGCAGCCAAGTTTCTCAGGGCAATGAGCAGTTCTTC. V is TRBV4-3 and J is TRBJ2-1, with a possible D match to TRBD1 (5 bases). The CDR3 contains 14 residues. Deletions cut 1 base from V and 6 bases from J, with 10 bases between. Per the germline V gene, CDR1 is LGHNA and CDR2 is YSLEER.

The V call is TRBV29-1, the J call TRBJ2-3; 12 positions match TRBD1. The germline V gene encodes CDR1 SQVTM and CDR2 ANQGSEA. The CDR3 covers 14 residues. With 8 bases clipped from V and 3 bases from J, the junction kept 6 bases outside the gene matches. The DNA for the CDR3 is TGCAGCTCTGCGGGACAGGGGGCGACAGATACGCAGTATTTT. This encodes CSSAGQGATDTQYF.

The chain joins TRBV4-2 to TRBJ1-4; D ambiguous. CDR1 is LGHNA and CDR2 is YNFKEQ in the germline V gene. This CDR3 has 16 amino acids. The V end lost 2 bases, the J end lost 0 bases, and 10 bases lay between the germline ends. CDR3 coding DNA: TGTGCCAGCAGCCAAATCGTCAGTGCAACTAATGAAAAACTGTTTTTT. Its protein product is CASSQIVSATNEKLFF.

The sample holds one count of this clone. The chain is built from TRBV19 and TRBJ2-7, with 9 bases lining up with TRBD2. The germline V gene has CDR1 LNHDA and CDR2 SQIVND (reference sequence). Trimming at V came to 3 bases and at J to 7 bases, leaving 4 bases not matched to a gene. CDR3 length: 13 amino acids. The chain's CDR3 is CASSIAGGWEQYF. Written as DNA, the CDR3 is TGTGCCAGTAGTATCGCGGGGGGGTGGGAGCAGTACTTC.

V usage is TRBV4-1 and J usage is TRBJ2-1; D possibly corresponds to TRBD2 (6 bases). Per germline, CDR1 MGHRA and CDR2 YSYEKL. V shed 1 base and J shed 0 bases, with 13 bases lying between them. The CDR3 has 17 residues. The CDR3 DNA reads TGCGCCAGCAGCCAAGCCGGGAACGGGAGCTCCTACAATGAGCAGTTCTTC. Translating gives CASSQAGNGSSYNEQFF.

The V call is TRBV2, the J call TRBJ2-7; 7 positions match TRBD2. This CDR3 is built from 14 residues. The germline V gene encodes CDR1 SNHLY and CDR2 FYNNEI. CDR3 residues: CGATPQRGSYEQYF. The CDR3 DNA sequence: TGTGGGGCAACCCCCCAGCGGGGCTCCTACGAGCAGTACTTC. Supplemented by reference TRBV2 and TRBJ2-7, the full variable domain reads EPEVTQTPSHQVTQMGQEVILRCVPISNHLYFYWYRQILGQKVEFLVSFYNNEISEKSEIFDDQFSVERPDGSNFTLKIRSTKLEDSAMYFCGATPQRGSYEQYFGPGTRLTVT.

The chain has TRBV4-3 and TRBJ2-2; tentative D call: TRBD2 (5 bases). The CDR3 contains 16 residues. The V gene's germline CDR1 is LGHNA and CDR2 YSLEER. Deletions cut 0 bases from V and 1 base from J, with 9 bases between. The DNA of the CDR3 is TGCGCCAGCAGCCAAGAGGCGGGTCGGAACACCGGGGAGCTGTTTTTT. This codes for CASSQEAGRNTGELFF.

This chain connects TRBV4-2 to TRBJ2-2; 9 bases align to TRBD2. The germline V gene encodes CDR1 LGHNA and CDR2 YNFKEQ. Trimming cost V 4 bases and J 6 bases; bases outside gene matches: 6. The CDR3 is 15 amino acids. The CDR3 nucleotides are TGTGCCAGCAGCCCAACTAGCGGGCGACCCGGGGAGCTGTTTTTT. Translation gives CASSPTSGRPGELFF.

The chain links TRBV10-3 to TRBJ2-1, with 15 bases fitting TRBD2. The CDR3 is 16 amino acids. CDR1 ENHRY and CDR2 SYGVKD come from the germline V gene. V gave up 6 bases and J gave up 8 bases; unmatched junction bases: 8. The CDR3, as DNA: TGTGCCATCAGCTGGACTAGCGGGAGGGGGGTGGATGAGCAGTTCTTC. Translating gives CAISWTSGRGVDEQFF.